Listed here are 7 T cell receptor beta chains from one sample, sequenced in a study of cytomegalovirus exposure and HLA in healthy donors. Primers for the PCR totalled 60 Vbeta and 13 Jbeta. This table comes from immunoSEQ multiplex PCR, and its TCRdb copy is limited to in-frame clones, with some not included. This repertoire shows approximately 120,000 clones, roughly 73% found once; its top ten account for less than 5%. Sequenced: PBMCs. These receptors all come from a man aged 55 to 70 in good health and CMV-seropositive.

This clone showed up just a few times. The chain couples TRBV5-1 to TRBJ2-7; tentative D call: TRBD2 (5 bases). V was pared by 3 bases and J by 5 bases, with 27 bases between. Germline V CDR1 and CDR2: SGHRS, YFSETQ. The CDR3 consists of 18 residues. In DNA, the CDR3 is TGCGCCAGCAGCTCCTTCATGGGGAGAGCTCGAAAAGGAAACGAGCAGTACTTC. As protein: CASSSFMGRARKGNEQYF.

The chain is built from TRBV7-8 and TRBJ2-1; D not resolved. The CDR3 spans 14 residues. Germline V gene data show CDR1 as SGHVS and CDR2 as FQNEAQ. The V gene lost 2 bases and the J gene lost 8 bases, with 13 bases spanning the gap. The CDR3 is CASSLIAVTHEQFF. The CDR3 coding sequence is TGTGCCAGCAGCTTAATTGCAGTAACCCATGAGCAGTTCTTC.

The J gene is TRBJ1-1, the V gene TRBV27, with 9 bases that match TRBD1. V gave up 6 bases and J gave up 4 bases; unmatched junction bases: 12. Looked up from germline, CDR1 is MNHEY and CDR2 is SMNVEV (reference sequence). The CDR3 contains 16 residues. The chain's CDR3 is CASSRPGTGPGTEAFF. DNA of the CDR3: TGTGCCAGCAGCCGTCCCGGGACAGGGCCGGGCACTGAAGCTTTCTTT.

This chain links TRBV4-1 with TRBJ1-2, with a weak D call TRBD1 (6 bases). Trimming took off 0 bases at V and 7 bases at J, with 9 bases between the two ends. Germline-derived CDR1 and CDR2 are MGHRA and YSYEKL. This CDR3 is built from 13 residues. The CDR3 bases are TGCGCCAGCAGCCAAGAGGGACACCTTGGCTACACCTTC. Its translation is CASSQEGHLGYTF.

V is TRBV18 and J is TRBJ2-7; 10 bases align to TRBD1. After removal of 2 bases from V and 5 bases from J, the junction contained 12 bases not matched to a gene. This CDR3 has 17 amino acids. CDR1 and CDR2 (germline): KGHSH, LQKENI. The CDR3 DNA sequence: TGTGCCAGCTCACCATCGGCAGCCGGGACAGGGGTTAACGAGCAGTACTTC. Translating it yields CASSPSAAGTGVNEQYF.

This sequence joins TRBV19 and TRBJ1-4, with no clear D. The V gene's germline CDR1 is LNHDA and CDR2 SQIVND (reference sequence). Trimming removed 7 bases at V and 1 base at J, with 13 bases between. This CDR3 has 15 residues. Here the CDR3 DNA reads TGTGCCAGTAACGCTCCCGGTCGAACTAATGAAAAACTGTTTTTT. Its protein is CASNAPGRTNEKLFF.

The CDR3 protein is CASSLKGVTETEAFF. CDR3 coding DNA: TGTGCCAGCAGTTTAAAGGGGGTCACAGAAACTGAAGCTTTCTTT. The V call is TRBV28, the J call TRBJ1-1; a weak D match, TRBD1 (6 bases). Germline V gene data show CDR1 as MDHEN and CDR2 as SYDVKM. Deletions cut 2 bases from V and 5 bases from J, with 15 bases between. This CDR3 has 15 residues. Full variable domain (outside the CDR3, taken from reference TRBV28 and TRBJ1-1): DVKVTQSSRYLVKRTGEKVFLECVQDMDHENMFWYRQDPGLGLRLIYFSYDVKMKEKGDIPEGYSVSREKKERFSLILESASTNQTSMYLCASSLKGVTETEAFFGQGTRLTVV.